The entry below describes one T cell receptor beta chain. The source of the sample is a study of OX40 agonist ivuxolimab in advanced cancers. CDR1 and CDR2 (germline): SGHVS, FNYEAQ. The CDR3 has 17 amino acids. With 5 bases clipped from V and 4 bases from J, the junction kept 17 bases outside the gene matches. TCRdb keeps only in-frame clones here, not all; method: immunoSEQ multiplex PCR. The table records 74,000 or so clones, roughly 91% of them present only once. This chain connects TRBV7-6 to TRBJ2-7; 7 bases agree with TRBD2. Source: CD4+ or CD8+ T cells sorted from blood, taken in a trial of the OX40 agonist ivuxolimab. The TCR sequence derives from an adult with an advanced solid tumor such as melanoma, head and neck, liver or kidney cancer. This CDR3 reads CASSLHGRGGEGYEQYF. The CDR3 nucleotides read TGTGCCAGCAGCCTACATGGGCGTGGAGGGGAGGGTTACGAGCAGTACTTC.